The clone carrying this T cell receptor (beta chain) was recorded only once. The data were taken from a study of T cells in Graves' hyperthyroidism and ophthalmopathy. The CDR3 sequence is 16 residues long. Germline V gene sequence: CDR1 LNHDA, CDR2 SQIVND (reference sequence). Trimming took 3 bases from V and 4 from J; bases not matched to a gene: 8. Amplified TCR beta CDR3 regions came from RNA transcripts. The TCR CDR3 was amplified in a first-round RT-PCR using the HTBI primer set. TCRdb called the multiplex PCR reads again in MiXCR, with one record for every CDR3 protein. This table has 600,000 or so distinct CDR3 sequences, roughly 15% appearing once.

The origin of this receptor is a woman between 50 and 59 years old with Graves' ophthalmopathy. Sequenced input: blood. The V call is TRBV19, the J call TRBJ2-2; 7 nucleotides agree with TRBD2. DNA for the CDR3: TGTGCCAGTAGTATGGGGCTAGCGGAAGCCACCGGGGAGCTGTTTTTT. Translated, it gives CASSMGLAEATGELFF.